This entry lists 22 T cell receptor beta chains sequenced from one sample in a study of patients and donors after allogeneic stem cell transplantation. From the RT-PCR reads, TCRdb called clonotypes with MiXCR, one entry per CDR3 protein. This sample yields some 150,000 distinct CDR3 sequences, of which roughly two fifths are seen a single time; roughly 50% belongs to the top ten. Sample: blood, either unsorted or a sorted T cell fraction (not recorded which). These receptors came from a human donor who was either an allogeneic HSCT recipient or a stem cell or donor lymphocyte infusion donor (not recorded which). It is not recorded whose cells these are; they may come from a transplant donor.

This chain links TRBV4-1 with TRBJ1-5, with TRBD1 matching 8 bases. This CDR3 comprises 17 residues. CDR1 MGHRA and CDR2 YSYEKL come from the germline V gene. J was trimmed by 0 bases and V by 4 bases; bases with no gene match: 8. The CDR3 region is CASSRWTGFNSNQPQHF. The CDR3 bases are TGCGCCAGCAGCCGCTGGACAGGGTTTAATAGCAATCAGCCCCAGCATTTT.

The chain carries TRBV10-2 and TRBJ2-1; TRBD2 might be the D (5 bases). This CDR3 region has 14 residues. V lost 6 bases and J 7 bases, leaving 16 bases between the germline ends. Germline CDR1 is WSHSY and CDR2 is SAAADI. CDR3 region: CASRGVGPKNEQFF. The CDR3, as DNA: TGCGCCAGCAGGGGAGTCGGGCCGAAAAATGAGCAGTTCTTC.

The chain joins TRBV6-1 to TRBJ1-5; tentative D call: TRBD1 (6 bases). The CDR3 length is 14 residues. The V gene's germline CDR1 is MNHNS and CDR2 SASEGT. Trimming stripped 6 bases from V and 7 bases from J, with 16 bases between. The DNA of the CDR3 is TGTGCCAGCAGGGGTACAGGGTCGGGACAGCCCCAGCATTTT. Translated: CASRGTGSGQPQHF.

The chain has TRBV3-1 and TRBJ1-3; 7 bases match TRBD1. The CDR3 extends over 16 amino acids. Germline V gene data show CDR1 as LGHDT and CDR2 as YNNKEL (reference sequence). The V gene end was trimmed by 3 bases and the J gene end by 1 base; junction bases not matched to a gene: 6. The CDR3 nucleotides read TGTGCCAGCAGCCAGGGGACAGCAGGGTCTGGAAACACCATATATTTT. It specifies CASSQGTAGSGNTIYF.

Only a few counts were recorded for this clonotype. The gene calls are TRBV12-3 or TRBV12-4 and TRBJ1-1; no firm D call. V was pared by 4 bases and J by 4 bases, with 13 bases between. This CDR3 is 14 amino acids long. CDR3 sequence reads: CASSSSPRRTEAFF. CDR3 nucleotides: TGTGCCAGCAGTTCTTCACCCCGCCGCACTGAAGCTTTCTTT.

The table lists this clonotype with a count of one. The chain uses TRBV11-2 and TRBJ1-2; D may be TRBD1 (6 bases). This CDR3 comprises 14 residues. CDR1 SGHAT and CDR2 FQNNGV come from the germline V gene. V gave up 4 bases and J gave up 2 bases, with 11 bases separating them. In DNA form, the CDR3 reads TGTGCCAGCAGCTATCCACAGGGAAACTATGGCTACACCTTC. Protein: CASSYPQGNYGYTF.

This clonotype was found a few times. This chain connects TRBV20-1 to TRBJ2-3; 8 bases are shared with TRBD2. Germline CDR1 is DFQATT and CDR2 is SNEGSKA (reference sequence). Trimming cost V 0 bases and J 5 bases; bases outside gene matches: 4. The CDR3 extends over 14 amino acids. DNA for the CDR3: TGCAGTGCTAGAGATAATCGGGGGGGAGATACGCAGTATTTT. This sequence encodes CSARDNRGGDTQYF.

The chain is built from TRBV6-6 and TRBJ2-5; TRBD2 is a possible D gene (5 bases). The CDR3 runs to 14 residues. Trimming took off 6 bases at V and 4 bases at J, with 15 bases between the two ends. Germline V gene lookup returns CDR1 MNHNY and CDR2 SVGAGI (reference sequence). The CDR3 protein is CASSLPRGGETQYF. CDR3 DNA sequence: TGTGCCAGCAGCCTACCGCGAGGAGGAGAGACCCAGTACTTC.

About this clonotype: At one end, the junction sequence differs from germline, possibly due to a read error. This sequence joins TRBV29-1 and TRBJ2-1; D is possibly TRBD2 (7 bases). Germline CDR1 SQVTM, CDR2 ANQGSEA. This CDR3 comprises 13 residues. CDR3 protein: CSVDYRDYNEQLF. The CDR3 DNA is TGCAGCGTTGATTACAGGGACTACAATGAGCAGCTCTTC.

The chain uses TRBV10-3 and TRBJ2-6; TRBD1 matches 7 bases. This CDR3 spans 16 amino acids. Germline assignment: CDR1 ENHRY and CDR2 SYGVKD. V was pared by 3 bases and J by 0 bases, with 2 bases of the junction left unmatched. The CDR3 is CAISDGQDSGANVLTF. The CDR3 nucleotides read TGTGCCATCAGTGACGGACAGGACTCTGGGGCCAACGTCCTGACTTTC.

The chain has TRBV10-3 and TRBJ2-7; no clear D gene. Trimming pared 3 bases from V and 3 bases from J, leaving 9 bases between. This CDR3 spans 13 amino acids. Germline loops: CDR1 ENHRY, CDR2 SYGVKD. The CDR3 sequence is CAISERPNYEQYV. The DNA of the CDR3 is TGTGCCATCAGTGAAAGACCGAACTACGAGCAGTACGTC.

The CDR3 DNA reads as TGCAGTGCTAGTGGGACGGATCCTGACTACGAGCAGTACGTC. This sequence encodes CSASGTDPDYEQYV. The J gene is TRBJ2-7, the V gene TRBV20-1; D may correspond to TRBD1 or TRBD2 (5 bases each). Per germline, CDR1 DFQATT and CDR2 SNEGSKA (reference sequence). The germline V and J ends were trimmed by 3 bases and 3 bases, with 15 bases remaining between them. This CDR3 region has 14 residues.

The sample holds a few counts of this clonotype. The genes are TRBV9 and TRBJ2-7, with D uncertain. Trimming took off 0 bases at V and 2 bases at J, with 12 bases between the two ends. Germline V gives CDR1 SGDLS, CDR2 YYNGEE. This CDR3 is built from 15 residues. CDR3 sequence: CASSVGRRVAYEQYV. In DNA, the CDR3 is TGTGCCAGCAGCGTAGGCCGAAGGGTCGCCTACGAGCAGTACGTC.

This clonotype was seen a handful of times. The chain uses TRBV27 and TRBJ2-7; D possibly uses TRBD1 or TRBD2 (5 bases each). Germline V gives CDR1 MNHEY, CDR2 SMNVEV (reference sequence). This CDR3 comprises 14 residues. The ends were cut back, 4 bases at V and 4 bases at J, with 14 bases in the middle. This CDR3 reads CASSWQRAGYEQYF. CDR3 coding DNA: TGTGCCAGCAGTTGGCAGAGGGCAGGGTACGAGCAGTACTTC.

This chain joins TRBV5-6 and TRBJ2-2; D is undetermined. This CDR3 contains 16 residues. Germline V gene lookup returns CDR1 SGHDT and CDR2 YYEEEE. V was pared by 3 bases and J by 5 bases, with 17 bases between. This chain's CDR3 is CASSYIVPMWTGELFF. The CDR3 DNA is TGTGCCAGCAGCTATATAGTGCCCATGTGGACCGGGGAGCTGTTTTTT.

The genes are TRBV15 and TRBJ1-4, with a possible D match to TRBD1 (5 bases). Trimming left V 7 bases short and J 4 bases short, with 19 bases between. The CDR3 length is 16 residues. Germline V gives CDR1 LNHNV, CDR2 YYDKDF (reference sequence). The chain's CDR3 is CATTEGLRGVNEKLFF. The CDR3 region has the DNA TGTGCCACCACCGAAGGGTTGCGAGGGGTTAATGAAAAACTGTTTTTT.

This clonotype was observed a few times. This chain uses TRBV20-1 with TRBJ1-5; tentative D call: TRBD1 (6 bases). V gave up 5 bases and J gave up 4 bases, with 12 bases separating them. CDR3 length: 13 residues. Germline CDR1 is DFQATT and CDR2 is SNEGSKA (reference sequence). The CDR3 protein is CSAGQRENQPQHF. The CDR3, as DNA: TGCAGTGCTGGACAGCGGGAAAATCAGCCCCAGCATTTT.

The rearrangement uses TRBV6-5 and TRBJ1-6; D gene unclear. V was pared by 5 bases and J by 0 bases, with 17 bases between. Germline V gives CDR1 MNHEY, CDR2 SVGAGI. This CDR3 has 18 residues. Written as DNA, the CDR3 is TGTGCCAGCAGTCGCGCCGGGCCCCCGGGCTCCTATAATTCACCCCTCCACTTT. It is translated as CASSRAGPPGSYNSPLHF.

V is TRBV7-3 and J is TRBJ1-1; weak D call: TRBD1 (5 bases). Trimming took off 5 bases at V and 3 bases at J, with 13 bases between the two ends. The germline gives CDR1 SGHTA, CDR2 FQGTGA. The CDR3 loop spans 14 amino acids. The CDR3 DNA reads as TGTGCCAGCAGCATCCGGGACCGTGACACTGAAGCTTTCTTT. It encodes CASSIRDRDTEAFF.

The V gene is TRBV9, the J gene TRBJ1-1, with 7 bases that match TRBD1. Trimming cost V 0 bases and J 5 bases; bases outside gene matches: 7. Germline V gives CDR1 SGDLS, CDR2 YYNGEE. The CDR3 runs 15 residues. The CDR3 region has the DNA TGTGCCAGCAGCGTAGCAGGGGGGGGATGGACTGAAGCTTTCTTT. It is translated as CASSVAGGGWTEAFF.

The chain uses TRBV29-1 and TRBJ2-3; D possibly uses TRBD1 or TRBD2 (5 bases each). The CDR3 is 13 amino acids. The germline CDR1 and CDR2 sequences are SQVTM and ANQGSEA. The V and J ends lost 3 bases and 2 bases respectively, with 9 bases between them. The CDR3 is CSVEWGTTDTQYF. CDR3 nucleotide sequence: TGCAGCGTTGAGTGGGGGACCACAGATACGCAGTATTTT.

The table lists this clonotype with a few counts. This rearrangement joins TRBV15 to TRBJ1-4; D is perhaps TRBD1 (6 bases). CDR1 LNHNV and CDR2 YYDKDF come from the germline V gene (reference sequence). The CDR3 loop spans 15 amino acids. V lost 5 bases, J lost 7 bases, and 17 bases lay in between. This CDR3 is CATSPGGGFSEKLFF. DNA for the CDR3: TGTGCCACCAGCCCGGGAGGGGGGTTTAGTGAAAAACTGTTTTTT.